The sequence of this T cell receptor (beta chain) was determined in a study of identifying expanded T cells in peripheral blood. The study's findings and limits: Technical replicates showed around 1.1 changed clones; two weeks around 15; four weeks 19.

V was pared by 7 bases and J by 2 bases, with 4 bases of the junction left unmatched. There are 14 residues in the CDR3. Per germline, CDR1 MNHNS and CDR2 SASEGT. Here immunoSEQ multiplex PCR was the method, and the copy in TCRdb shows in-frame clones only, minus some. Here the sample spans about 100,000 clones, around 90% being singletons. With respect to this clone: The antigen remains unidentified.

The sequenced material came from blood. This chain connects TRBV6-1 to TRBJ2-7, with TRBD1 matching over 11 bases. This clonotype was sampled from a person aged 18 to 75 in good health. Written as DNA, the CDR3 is TGTGCCAGCAACCCGGGACAGGGGGCCTACGAGCAGTACTTC. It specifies CASNPGQGAYEQYF.